This is a list of T cell receptor beta chains from one sample in a study of siplizumab effects on memory and regulatory T cells. Some clones are missing from TCRdb's copy, which holds only in-frame ones; the method was immunoSEQ multiplex PCR. This sample has roughly 100,000 clones; 96% occur once, and the top ten carry around 0.03%. The sample consisted of naive CD4+ T cells sorted from blood. The origin of the receptors is a human donor in good health. The CDR3 runs from the conserved cysteine through the conserved F or W. The order of the fields is D gene, clone size, J gene, V gene, CDR3 protein, CDR3 DNA. A D gene is named only where the DNA matches it firmly. Only some rows state a clone size, as once, few, many or a class for expanded clones.

>NA|NA|TRBJ1-2|TRBV28
CASSQGRYGYTF
TGTGCCAGCAGTCAGGGGCGGTATGGCTACACCTTC
>NA|NA|TRBJ2-2|TRBV6-4
CASREAGGSVGELFF
TGTGCCAGCAGGGAAGCTGGGGGGTCCGTCGGGGAGCTGTTTTTT
>TRBD2|few|TRBJ2-2|TRBV5-6
CASSWGGGAPNTGELFF
TGTGCCAGCAGCTGGGGCGGGGGGGCCCCCAACACCGGGGAGCTGTTTTTT
>NA|NA|TRBJ2-4|TRBV28
CASSSLGLGQYF
TGTGCCAGCAGTTCCCTTGGACTGGGCCAGTACTTC
>NA|NA|TRBJ2-1|TRBV28
CASRKTGEQFF
TGTGCCAGCAGAAAAACGGGGGAGCAGTTCTTC
>TRBD1|NA|TRBJ2-5|TRBV4-1
CATGQGILETQYF
TGCGCCACTGGACAGGGGATCTTAGAGACCCAGTACTTC
>TRBD1|once|TRBJ1-1|TRBV5-1
CASSLVGQGRTEAFF
TGCGCCAGCAGCTTGGTGGGACAGGGACGCACTGAAGCTTTCTTT
>NA|NA|TRBJ1-1|TRBV5-1
CASSLDSGEAFF
TGCGCCAGCAGCTTGGACTCGGGGGAGGCTTTCTTT
>NA|NA|TRBJ2-3|TRBV6-5
CASSYSRRTDTQYF
TGTGCCAGCAGTTACAGTCGCCGCACAGATACGCAGTATTTT
>NA|few|TRBJ1-1|TRBV5-1
CASSPEGSNEAFF
TGCGCCAGCAGCCCTGAGGGTAGTAACGAAGCTTTCTTT
>NA|NA|TRBJ2-3|TRBV10-3
CAITADTQYF
TGTGCCATCACGGCAGATACGCAGTATTTT
>TRBD2|NA|TRBJ2-3|TRBV7-3
CASSLSGGATDTQYF
TGTGCCAGCAGCTTAAGCGGGGGGGCTACAGATACGCAGTATTTT
>NA|NA|TRBJ1-6|TRBV28
CASSRDPGGDSPLHF
TGTGCCAGCAGTCGGGACCCAGGTGGGGATTCACCCCTCCACTTT
>NA|once|TRBJ1-2|TRBV19
CASSDPGHNYGYTF
TGTGCCAGTAGTGACCCCGGCCACAACTATGGCTACACCTTC
>TRBD2|NA|TRBJ2-5|TRBV5-1
CASSLIPGLAGPETQYF
TGCGCCAGCAGCTTGATACCGGGACTAGCGGGGCCAGAGACCCAGTACTTC
>NA|NA|TRBJ1-1|TRBV11-3
CASSLGSPAGTEAFF
TGTGCCAGCAGCTTAGGGAGTCCGGCAGGAACTGAAGCTTTCTTT
>NA|NA|TRBJ2-3|TRBV11-2
CASSLDSSDTQYF
TGTGCCAGCAGCTTAGACTCGTCAGATACGCAGTATTTT
>NA|NA|TRBJ2-3|TRBV10-1
CASSETSGVTDTQYF
TGCGCCAGCAGTGAGACATCGGGGGTTACAGATACGCAGTATTTT
>TRBD1|NA|TRBJ1-1|TRBV11-2
CASSRDRNTEAFF
TGTGCCAGCAGCCGGGACAGGAACACTGAAGCTTTCTTT
>NA|NA|TRBJ2-1|TRBV27
CASRQSYNEQFF
TGTGCCAGCAGACAGTCCTACAATGAGCAGTTCTTC
>NA|NA|TRBJ2-7|TRBV5-1
CASSPGPGAYEQYF
TGCGCCAGCAGCCCGGGCCCCGGGGCCTACGAGCAGTACTTC
>NA|NA|TRBJ2-3|TRBV5-4
CASSSRWGLTDTQYF
TGTGCCAGCAGCTCACGGTGGGGGCTCACAGATACGCAGTATTTT
>NA|once|TRBJ1-5|TRBV15
CATSRALGQPQHF
TGTGCCACCAGCAGAGCCCTCGGTCAGCCCCAGCATTTT
>NA|NA|TRBJ2-2|TRBV28
CASSLGGVSTGELFF
TGTGCCAGCAGTTTAGGAGGTGTAAGCACCGGGGAGCTGTTTTTT
>NA|NA|TRBJ2-2|TRBV19
CASSIEGPNTGELFF
TGTGCCAGTAGTATAGAGGGACCCAACACCGGGGAGCTGTTTTTT
>TRBD1|NA|TRBJ2-1|TRBV2
CASNGQGWNEQFF
TGTGCCAGCAACGGACAGGGATGGAATGAGCAGTTCTTC
>TRBD1|once|TRBJ1-5|TRBV6-1
CASSSTTGSNQPQHF
TGTGCCAGCAGTTCAACGACAGGGTCCAATCAGCCCCAGCATTTT
>NA|once|TRBJ1-3|TRBV4-1
CASSQEPGAGGNTIYF
TGCGCCAGCAGCCAAGAACCGGGGGCGGGAGGAAACACCATATATTTT
>NA|NA|TRBJ1-1|TRBV6-6
CASSYSRGNTEAFF
TGTGCCAGCAGTTACTCCAGGGGGAACACTGAAGCTTTCTTT
>NA|NA|TRBJ1-2|TRBV6-1
CASSRRGSEPYGYTF
TGTGCCAGCAGCCGAAGGGGGTCAGAACCCTATGGCTACACCTTC
>TRBD1|NA|TRBJ1-6|TRBV6-5
CASGPGTGRPLHF
TGTGCCAGCGGTCCCGGGACAGGGAGGCCCCTCCACTTT
>NA|NA|TRBJ1-5|TRBV18
CASSPLGASDQPQHF
TGTGCCAGCTCACCACTCGGGGCTTCGGATCAGCCCCAGCATTTT
>TRBD1|NA|TRBJ1-1|TRBV10-3
CAIRGQGEGTEAFF
TGTGCCATCAGAGGACAGGGAGAGGGCACTGAAGCTTTCTTT
>TRBD1|NA|TRBJ1-6|TRBV7-3
CASKNSGTANSPLHF
TGTGCCAGCAAAAATTCCGGGACAGCCAATTCACCCCTCCACTTT
>NA|NA|TRBJ1-4|TRBV28
CASSPMGVTNEKLFF
TGTGCCAGCAGTCCGATGGGGGTTACTAATGAAAAACTGTTTTTT
>NA|NA|TRBJ2-5|TRBV11-2
CASSFGIKEETQYF
TGTGCCAGCAGCTTCGGGATTAAAGAAGAGACCCAGTACTTC
>NA|NA|TRBJ1-2|TRBV6-4
CASSRWGGYGYTF
TGTGCCAGCAGTCGCTGGGGGGGTTATGGCTACACCTTC
>NA|NA|TRBJ1-2|TRBV18
CASSPPVGGVNGYTF
TGTGCCAGCTCACCTCCAGTTGGTGGCGTCAATGGCTACACCTTC
>TRBD2|NA|TRBJ2-3|TRBV9
CASSVGGSGGTDTQYF
TGTGCCAGCAGCGTAGGAGGTAGCGGGGGCACAGATACGCAGTATTTT
>TRBD2|NA|TRBJ2-7|TRBV5-4
CASSGLAGGSYEQYF
TGTGCCAGCAGCGGTCTAGCGGGGGGTTCCTACGAGCAGTACTTC
>NA|NA|TRBJ2-1|TRBV4-1
CASSQESGGHYGNEQFF
TGCGCCAGCAGCCAAGAGTCCGGGGGCCACTACGGCAATGAGCAGTTCTTC
>NA|NA|TRBJ1-2|TRBV6-6
CASSYSGGGYGYTF
TGTGCCAGCAGTTACTCGGGCGGGGGTTATGGCTACACCTTC
>NA|NA|TRBJ1-1|TRBV20-1
CSATGETEAFF
TGCAGTGCTACAGGGGAAACTGAAGCTTTCTTT
>NA|NA|TRBJ1-2|TRBV19
CASSNPSGVPGYTF
TGTGCCAGTAGTAACCCGTCAGGGGTACCGGGCTACACCTTC
>NA|few|TRBJ1-5|TRBV7-2
CASSWGGQGLGQPQHF
TGTGCCAGCAGCTGGGGCGGGCAGGGCTTAGGTCAGCCCCAGCATTTT
>TRBD1|NA|TRBJ1-1|TRBV18
CASSPTNLGLGGGIRTEAFF
TGTGCCAGCTCACCAACAAACCTGGGTTTAGGGGGCGGAATTAGGACTGAAGCTTTCTTT